Detailed here is one TCR beta chain. As yet, its antigen is unknown. Sample time point: week 47, end of study. In the vaccine, a single dose held 300 ug of the mutant IDH1 20-mer peptide, along with topical imiquimod. Scheduled for weeks 1, 3, 5, 7, 11, 15, 19 and 23, eight vaccinations were given to patients. New WHO grade 3 or 4 IDH1-mutant, ATRX-lost astrocytomas were present in all donors. The protocol was immunoSEQ multiplex PCR, while the TCRdb copy is restricted to in-frame clones and leaves out a portion. The profile shows approximately 52,000 clones, 76% of them singletons. After removal of 3 bases from V and 7 bases from J, the junction contained 11 bases not matched to a gene. There are 15 residues in the CDR3. From germline, CDR1 is LNHDA and CDR2 SQIVND (reference sequence). This record belongs to a study of a mutant IDH1 vaccine in newly diagnosed glioma. Study information: Treated patients showed a male proportion of approximately 62%, a female proportion of 37.5%, and a mean age of about 44 years. It was radiotherapy, temozolomide, or both that patients received previously, with most receiving both.

The chain has TRBV19 and TRBJ1-2, with 7 bases aligning to TRBD1. Sequences were derived from PBMCs, sampled from a glioma patient whose treatment included an IDH1 peptide vaccine. The origin of this receptor is a woman aged 40 to 50 with glioma. Some clones in this sample may be carry-over from other donors' samples. As DNA, the CDR3 is TGTGCCAGTAGTATGGACAGGCCCAATTTTGGTGGCTACACCTTC. It translates to CASSMDRPNFGGYTF.